This paragraph covers one TCR beta chain sequence. This clonotype showed up many times. Its cognate antigen has yet to be identified. Per-nucleotide qualities are absent, and no much larger clonotype sits a single base away. The data derive from a study of T-cell reconstitution after alpha-beta-depleted transplantation in children (dated by TCRdb to about 2016). Regarding the study in general: Using TCR repertoire profiling, the study quantitatively followed how T-cell immune reconstitution unfolded in children after TCRalphabeta/CD19-depleted allogeneic hematopoietic cell transplantation.

The meaning of the sample's treatment or condition label: allogeneic hematopoietic cell transplantation with graft depleted of TCRalphabeta T cells and CD19 B cells. Transplant recipients were children who received TCRalphabeta/CD19-depleted allogeneic hematopoietic cell grafts. Points the paper makes about the study in general: Apparently early alphabetaT-cell count recovery about two months after transplant reportedly relied on only several hundred rapidly expanded clones derived from non-depleted graft cells. In some patients, the high TCRbeta diversity seen at day 60 was put down to recipient T cells and intrathymic progenitors that had survived conditioning. Over subsequent months, a decline in hyperexpanded clone frequencies was noted, and after one year, T-cell counts and TCRbeta diversity were mostly ascribed to newly produced T cells.

From the cysteine through the phenylalanine, the CDR3 covers 15 amino acids. The entry retains the CDR3 DNA only, 45 bases that are in frame from base 1. Taken from the germline V gene, the CDR1 and CDR2 loops are MNHEY and SVGAGI. The V and J ends are trimmed by 0 bases and 9 bases, leaving 15 bases between them. Receptor amplification or capture employed PCR. Sequencing instrument: Illumina HiSeq 2500. TCR library preparation used molecular barcoding, with unique molecular identifiers applied to normalize quantification of the TCRbeta repertoire. TCRdb applied fastp at Q25 and MiXCR to the public reads, then kept only in-frame beta chains. Every distinct CDR3 protein forms one entry, paired with its most common genes and DNA. The sample table shows 450,000 to 600,000 distinct CDR3 sequences, and approximately 10% are seen once. Roughly 2.1% of the sample lies in the top ten.

The source was PBMCs, collected before TCRalphabeta/CD19-depleted stem cell transplant. The chain uses TRBV6-5 and TRBJ2-1; a tentative D match to TRBD2 spans 5 bases. The sequence came from a child under 10 years old with inherited bone marrow failure, due to receive a stem cell transplant. CDR3 reads: CASSYSDLTDSEQFF. The DNA sequence is TGTGCCAGCAGTTACTCAGACCTTACGGACTCTGAGCAGTTCTTC.